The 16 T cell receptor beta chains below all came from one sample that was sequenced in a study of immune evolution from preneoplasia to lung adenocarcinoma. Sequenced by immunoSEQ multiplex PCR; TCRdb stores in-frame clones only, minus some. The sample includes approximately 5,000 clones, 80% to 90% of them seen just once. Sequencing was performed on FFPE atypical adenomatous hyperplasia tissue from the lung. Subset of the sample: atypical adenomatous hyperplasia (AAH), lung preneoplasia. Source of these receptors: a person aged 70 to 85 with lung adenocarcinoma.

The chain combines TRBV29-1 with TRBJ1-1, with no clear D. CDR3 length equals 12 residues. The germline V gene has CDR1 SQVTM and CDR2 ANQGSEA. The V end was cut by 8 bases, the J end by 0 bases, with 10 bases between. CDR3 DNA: TGCAGCATCTGGACTATGAACACTGAAGCTTTCTTT. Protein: CSIWTMNTEAFF.

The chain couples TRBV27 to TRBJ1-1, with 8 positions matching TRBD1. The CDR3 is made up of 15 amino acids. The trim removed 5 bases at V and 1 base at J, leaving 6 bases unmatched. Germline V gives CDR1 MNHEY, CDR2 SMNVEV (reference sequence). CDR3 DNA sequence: TGTGCCAGCAGTCCACGGACAGGGAGGAACACTGAAGCTTTCTTT. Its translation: CASSPRTGRNTEAFF.

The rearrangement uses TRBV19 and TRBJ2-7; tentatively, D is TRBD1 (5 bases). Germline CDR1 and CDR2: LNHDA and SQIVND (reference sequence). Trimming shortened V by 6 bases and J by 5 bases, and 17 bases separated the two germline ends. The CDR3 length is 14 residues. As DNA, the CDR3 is TGTGCCAGTAGGGACGCTGGGGCGCAAAACGAGCAGTACTTC. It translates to CASRDAGAQNEQYF.

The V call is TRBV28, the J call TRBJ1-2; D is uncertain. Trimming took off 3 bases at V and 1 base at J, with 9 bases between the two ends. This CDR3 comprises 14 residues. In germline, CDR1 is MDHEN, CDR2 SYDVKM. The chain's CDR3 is CASSFQTSNYGYTF. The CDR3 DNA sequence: TGTGCCAGCAGTTTCCAGACTAGTAACTATGGCTACACCTTC.

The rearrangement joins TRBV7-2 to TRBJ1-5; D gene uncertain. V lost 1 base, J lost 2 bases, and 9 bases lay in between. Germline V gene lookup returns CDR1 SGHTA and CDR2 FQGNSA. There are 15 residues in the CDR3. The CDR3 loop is CASSLVLSRNQPQHF. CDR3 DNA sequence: TGTGCCAGCAGCTTAGTACTTTCCCGCAATCAGCCCCAGCATTTT. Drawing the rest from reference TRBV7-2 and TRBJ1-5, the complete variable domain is GAGVSQSPSNKVTEKGKDVELRCDPISGHTALYWYRQSLGQGLEFLIYFQGNSAPDKSGLPSDRFSAERTGGSVSTLTIQRTQQEDSAVYLCASSLVLSRNQPQHFGDGTRLSIL.

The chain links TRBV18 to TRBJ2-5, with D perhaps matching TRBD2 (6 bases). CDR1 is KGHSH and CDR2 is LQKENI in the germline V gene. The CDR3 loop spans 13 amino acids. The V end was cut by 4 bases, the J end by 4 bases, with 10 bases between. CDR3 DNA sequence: TGTGCCAGCTCACGTCCCGGGGGAGAGACCCAGTACTTC. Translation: CASSRPGGETQYF. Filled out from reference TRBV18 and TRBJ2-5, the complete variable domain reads NAGVMQNPRHLVRRRGQEARLRCSPMKGHSHVYWYRQLPEEGLKFMVYLQKENIIDESGMPKERFSAEFPKEGPSILRIQQVVRGDSAAYFCASSRPGGETQYFGPGTRLLVL.

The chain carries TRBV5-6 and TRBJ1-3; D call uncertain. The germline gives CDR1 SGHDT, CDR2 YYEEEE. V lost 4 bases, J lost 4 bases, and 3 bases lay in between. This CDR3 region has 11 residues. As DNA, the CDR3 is TGTGCCAGCAGCAGCGGAAACACCATATATTTT. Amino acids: CASSSGNTIYF.

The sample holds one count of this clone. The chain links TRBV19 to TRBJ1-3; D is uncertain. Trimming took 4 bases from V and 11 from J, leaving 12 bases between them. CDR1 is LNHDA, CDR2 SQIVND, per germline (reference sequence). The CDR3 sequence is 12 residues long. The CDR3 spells CASSTLSRAIYF. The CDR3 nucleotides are TGTGCCAGTAGTACCCTGTCACGGGCCATATATTTT.

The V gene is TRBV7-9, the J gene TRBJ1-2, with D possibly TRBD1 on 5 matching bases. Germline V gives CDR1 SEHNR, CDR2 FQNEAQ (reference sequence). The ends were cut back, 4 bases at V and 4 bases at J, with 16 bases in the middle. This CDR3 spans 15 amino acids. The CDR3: CASSSSSTATYGYTF. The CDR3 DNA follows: TGTGCCAGCAGCTCCTCCTCGACAGCGACCTATGGCTACACCTTC.

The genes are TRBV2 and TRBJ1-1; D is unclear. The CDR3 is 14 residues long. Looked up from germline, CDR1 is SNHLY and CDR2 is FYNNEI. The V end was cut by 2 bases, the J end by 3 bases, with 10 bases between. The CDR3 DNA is TGTGCCAGCAGTGAATTAACGCAATACACTGAAGCTTTCTTT. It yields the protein CASSELTQYTEAFF.

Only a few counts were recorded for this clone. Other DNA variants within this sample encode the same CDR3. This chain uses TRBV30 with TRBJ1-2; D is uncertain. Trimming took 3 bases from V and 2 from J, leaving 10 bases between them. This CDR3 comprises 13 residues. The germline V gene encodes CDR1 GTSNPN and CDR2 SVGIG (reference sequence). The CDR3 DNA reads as TGTGCCTGGAGGGTGGACGGCAACTATGGCTACACCTTC. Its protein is CAWRVDGNYGYTF.

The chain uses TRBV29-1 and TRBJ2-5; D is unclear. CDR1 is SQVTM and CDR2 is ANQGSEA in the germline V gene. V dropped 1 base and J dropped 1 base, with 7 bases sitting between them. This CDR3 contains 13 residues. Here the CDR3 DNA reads TGCAGCGTTGAAGGATCGGTCCAAGAGACCCAGTACTTC. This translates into CSVEGSVQETQYF.

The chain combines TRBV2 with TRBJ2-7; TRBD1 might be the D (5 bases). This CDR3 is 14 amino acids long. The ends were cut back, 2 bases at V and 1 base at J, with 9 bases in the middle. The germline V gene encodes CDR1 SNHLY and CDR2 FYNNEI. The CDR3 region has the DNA TGTGCCAGCAGTGAACCCAGGGTATCCTACGAGCAGTACTTC. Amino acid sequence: CASSEPRVSYEQYF.

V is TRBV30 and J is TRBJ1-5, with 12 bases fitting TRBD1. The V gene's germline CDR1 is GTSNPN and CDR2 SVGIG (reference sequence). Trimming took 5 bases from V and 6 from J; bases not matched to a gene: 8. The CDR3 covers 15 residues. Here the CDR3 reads CAWAHGTGGRQPQHF. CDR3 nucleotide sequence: TGTGCCTGGGCCCACGGGACAGGGGGCCGTCAGCCCCAGCATTTT.

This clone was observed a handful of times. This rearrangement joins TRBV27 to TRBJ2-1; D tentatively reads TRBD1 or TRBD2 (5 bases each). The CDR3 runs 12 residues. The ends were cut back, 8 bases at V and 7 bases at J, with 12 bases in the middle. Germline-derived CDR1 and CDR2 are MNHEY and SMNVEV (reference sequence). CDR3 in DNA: TGTGCCAGCGGGACGGTTCTGAATGAGCAGTTCTTC. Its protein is CASGTVLNEQFF.

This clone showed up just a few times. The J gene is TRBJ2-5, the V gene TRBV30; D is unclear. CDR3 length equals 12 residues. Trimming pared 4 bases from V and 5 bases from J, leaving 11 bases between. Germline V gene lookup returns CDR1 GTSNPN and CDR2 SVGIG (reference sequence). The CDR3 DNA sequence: TGTGCCTGGATCTCCGCGTGGGAGACCCAGTACTTC. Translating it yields CAWISAWETQYF. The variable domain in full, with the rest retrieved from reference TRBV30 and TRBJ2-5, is SQTIHQWPATLVQPVGSPLSLECTVEGTSNPNLYWYRQAAGRGLQLLFYSVGIGQISSEVPQNLSASRPQDRQFILSSKKLLLSDSGFYLCAWISAWETQYFGPGTRLLVL.